This TCR beta chain came from a study of identical twins. J lost 3 bases, V lost 0 bases, and 17 bases had no gene match. Germline CDR1 SGHDN, CDR2 FVKESK. CDR3 length equals 20 residues. Each cDNA held unique molecular identifiers, and template switching gave it a universal primer site. MiXCR was run by TCRdb on the 5' RACE reads, yielding one entry per CDR3 protein. Of hundreds of thousands of distinct CDR3 sequences listed, 9% to 15% are singletons. The sample was also linked to a second study, of yellow fever vaccine responses in identical twins. That paper adds: Twin vaccine T cell responses reportedly seemed partly convergent, partly personalized.

The V gene is TRBV14, the J gene TRBJ2-7, with 10 nucleotides matching TRBD2. The source of this sequence is a young woman in good health. The specimen was PBMCs. The CDR3 loop is CASSQEAPRLAGEVGYEQYV. CDR3 bases: TGTGCCAGCAGCCAAGAAGCCCCAAGGCTAGCGGGGGAGGTGGGCTACGAGCAGTACGTC.